This T cell receptor (beta chain) is drawn from a study of blood T cell repertoires in COVID-19. Whole-study context: The analysed material was cDNA or gDNA that came from T cells, B-cell-depleted T cells, or PBMCs.

Recruits, aged about 18 to 95 years, lived in 25 or so US areas. Participants reported their clinical history, and cohort assignment relied on those reports. This clone occurred a few times. In the original processing: Cell counts per sample came from amplifying reference gene primers. Generated by immunoSEQ multiplex PCR, the TCRdb table keeps only in-frame clones and is missing some. For V, J and clone size, that table is used; D and trimming come from the DNA. This table holds hundreds of thousands of clones, approximately 83% found once. What was sequenced was PBMCs or T cells enriched from blood (not recorded which). The clonotype was recovered from a woman between 40 and 55 years old with acute COVID-19.

The CDR3 region is CASSEWGPSGTEAFF. The CDR3 region has the DNA TGTGCCAGCAGTGAATGGGGGCCATCAGGCACTGAAGCTTTCTTT. V gene TRBV6-1 combines with J gene TRBJ1-1; D perhaps matches TRBD1 (6 bases). Germline assignment: CDR1 MNHNS and CDR2 SASEGT. Trimming removed 2 bases at V and 4 bases at J, with 14 bases between. The CDR3 has 15 residues.